Each of the 31 T cell receptor beta chains below was sequenced from the same sample in a study of blood T cell repertoires in COVID-19. Method: immunoSEQ multiplex PCR; TCRdb's copy keeps in-frame clones and lacks some. The top ten hold just under 7% of the sample, which has 250,000 to 350,000 clones, about 91% seen once. The sequenced material came from peripheral blood. These receptors were taken from a woman under 40 who had recovered from COVID-19.

The V gene is TRBV6-4, the J gene TRBJ2-2, with D possibly TRBD1 on 6 matching bases. Looked up from germline, CDR1 is MRHNA and CDR2 is SNTAGT. V lost 4 bases to trimming and J lost 7 bases, with 13 bases between them. The CDR3 loop spans 14 amino acids. The CDR3 loop reads CASSVQGSGGELFF. CDR3 in DNA: TGTGCCAGCAGTGTACAGGGAAGTGGCGGGGAGCTGTTTTTT.

The V and J genes are TRBV3-1 (or the pseudogene TRBV3-2) and TRBJ2-7; perhaps TRBD1 as D (7 bases). This CDR3 is 18 amino acids long. Germline V CDR1 and CDR2: LGHDT, YNNKEL (reference sequence). Trimming removed 5 bases at V and 3 bases at J, with 26 bases between. CDR3 region: CASSAMGPGGYKFYEQYF. The CDR3 DNA follows: TGTGCCAGCAGCGCAATGGGCCCAGGGGGGTACAAATTCTACGAGCAGTACTTC.

To note about this clone: The identical CDR3 is also encoded by other nucleotide sequences in the sample. The chain carries TRBV28 and TRBJ1-1; D not resolved. Germline lookup yields CDR1 MDHEN and CDR2 SYDVKM. V was clipped by 6 bases and J by 5 bases, with 10 bases between them. This CDR3 is built from 12 residues. CDR3 sequence: CASSDGGTEAFF. In DNA, the CDR3 is TGTGCCAGCAGCGACGGAGGTACTGAAGCTTTCTTT.

The chain recombines TRBV20-1 with TRBJ1-1, with 7 bases lining up with TRBD1. The germline V gene encodes CDR1 DFQATT and CDR2 SNEGSKA (reference sequence). CDR3 length equals 10 residues. With 4 bases clipped from V and 8 bases from J, the junction kept 1 base outside the gene matches. CDR3 bases: TGCAGTGCTATGGACAGGGAAGCTTTCTTT. Amino acids: CSAMDREAFF.

The J gene is TRBJ1-3, the V gene TRBV5-1; TRBD1 might be the D (5 bases). Germline-derived CDR1 and CDR2 are SGHRS and YFSETQ. The CDR3 is made up of 13 amino acids. Deletions cut 5 bases from V and 2 bases from J, with 8 bases between. The CDR3 sequence: CASSRGTGNTIYF. In nucleotides, the CDR3 is TGCGCCAGCAGTCGGGGGACTGGAAACACCATATATTTT.

In the case of this clone: This CDR3 is also generated by other DNA sequences in the sample. This chain joins TRBV5-1 and TRBJ1-2; 10 bases match TRBD1. The CDR3 runs 14 residues. Germline assignment: CDR1 SGHRS and CDR2 YFSETQ. J was trimmed by 4 bases and V by 0 bases; bases with no gene match: 0. The CDR3 region has the DNA TGCGCCAGCAGCTTGGGACAGGGGGCCTATGGCTACACCTTC. Protein: CASSLGQGAYGYTF.

About this clone: The junction and the germline gene differ at one end; a read error may be behind it. J is TRBJ1-1 and V is TRBV28; D remains ambiguous. Germline-derived CDR1 and CDR2 are MDHEN and SYDVKM. The length of the CDR3 is 12 residues. The CDR3: CATSMANTEAFF. As DNA, the CDR3 is TGTGCCACCAGTATGGCGAACACTGAAGCTTTCTTT. The whole variable domain, remainder taken from reference TRBV28 and TRBJ1-1, is DVKVTQSSRYLVKRTGEKVFLECVQDMDHENMFWYRQDPGLGLRLIYFSYDVKMKEKGDIPEGYSVSREKKERFSLILESASTNQTSMYLCATSMANTEAFFGQGTRLTVV.

The gene calls are TRBV7-6 and TRBJ1-2; D is unclear. Germline V gives CDR1 SGHVS, CDR2 FNYEAQ. This CDR3 is 13 amino acids long. The V end lost 0 bases, the J end lost 3 bases, and 5 bases lay between the germline ends. DNA for the CDR3: TGTGCCAGCAGCTTAGCCCCCGACTATGGCTACACCTTC. Protein product: CASSLAPDYGYTF.

This clone appeared a single time. The rearrangement joins TRBV6-6 to TRBJ2-3; 7 bases are shared with TRBD1. The CDR3 runs to 14 residues. Per germline, CDR1 MNHNY and CDR2 SVGAGI (reference sequence). Germline trimming cut 2 bases from V and 4 bases from J; bases unmatched to any gene: 3. This chain's CDR3 is CASSYPRGSDTQYF. The DNA of the CDR3 is TGTGCCAGCAGTTACCCCAGGGGGTCAGATACGCAGTATTTT.

The chain joins TRBV2 to TRBJ2-5; TRBD2 aligns across 8 bases. With V trimmed by 7 bases and J by 2 bases, 9 bases remained unmatched. The CDR3 length is 15 residues. Germline CDR1 and CDR2: SNHLY and FYNNEI. CDR3 protein: CASTAGGTIQETQYF. In DNA form, the CDR3 reads TGTGCCAGCACGGCGGGGGGAACTATACAAGAGACCCAGTACTTC.

CDR3 sequence (DNA): TGTGCCAGCAGTTCTGACAGGGCTGAGCAGTTCTTC. It translates to CASSSDRAEQFF. V is TRBV2 and J is TRBJ2-1, with 7 bases identical to TRBD1. J was trimmed by 9 bases and V by 5 bases; bases with no gene match: 4. The CDR3 length is 12 residues. Germline loops: CDR1 SNHLY, CDR2 FYNNEI.

This chain uses TRBV6-1 with TRBJ2-5, with 9 bases matching TRBD2. This CDR3 has 15 amino acids. J was trimmed by 5 bases and V by 2 bases; bases with no gene match: 6. The V gene's germline CDR1 is MNHNS and CDR2 SASEGT. The CDR3: CASSESGGLGETQYF. CDR3 sequence (DNA): TGTGCCAGCAGTGAAAGCGGGGGGTTAGGGGAGACCCAGTACTTC.

The rearrangement joins TRBV6-4 to TRBJ2-2; TRBD1 matches at 10 bases. Germline CDR1 is MRHNA and CDR2 is SNTAGT. The CDR3 is made up of 14 amino acids. The V gene end was trimmed by 6 bases and the J gene end by 4 bases; junction bases not matched to a gene: 2. CDR3 bases: TGTGCCAGCAGCCGGGACAGGGGCACCGGGGAGCTGTTTTTT. Protein sequence: CASSRDRGTGELFF.

This rearrangement joins TRBV5-1 to TRBJ1-4; 7 bases are shared with TRBD1. The CDR3 extends over 14 amino acids. Germline V gene sequence: CDR1 SGHRS, CDR2 YFSETQ. J lost 7 bases, V lost 2 bases, and 5 bases had no gene match. The CDR3 is CASSFGTAGEKLFF. The CDR3 DNA sequence: TGCGCCAGCAGCTTCGGGACAGCTGGTGAAAAACTGTTTTTT.

This clone was seen a single time. This chain joins TRBV28 and TRBJ1-5; 7 bases are shared with TRBD1. Trimming took 5 bases from V and 11 from J; bases not matched to a gene: 12. This CDR3 region has 14 residues. The germline V gene has CDR1 MDHEN and CDR2 SYDVKM. The CDR3: CASSEPTGSTTQHF. For the CDR3, the DNA is TGTGCCAGCAGTGAACCGACAGGGAGCACGACCCAGCATTTT.

J is TRBJ1-2 and V is TRBV28; D unresolved. Trimming left V 6 bases short and J 6 bases short, with 8 bases between. The CDR3 has 11 residues. Germline V CDR1 and CDR2: MDHEN, SYDVKM. The CDR3 sequence is CASSNYDGYTF. The CDR3, as DNA: TGTGCCAGCAGCAACTACGATGGCTACACCTTC.

The gene calls are TRBV9 and TRBJ2-2, with 7 positions matching TRBD2. V lost 5 bases, J lost 4 bases, and 8 bases stayed unmatched. This CDR3 is 15 amino acids long. Germline CDR1 is SGDLS and CDR2 is YYNGEE. The chain's CDR3 is CASRPTGEGTGELFF. CDR3 in DNA: TGTGCCAGCAGGCCCACGGGGGAGGGCACCGGGGAGCTGTTTTTT.

V and J are TRBV28 and TRBJ1-1, with D perhaps matching TRBD1 (5 bases). Trimming stripped 6 bases from V and 1 base from J, with 24 bases between. The CDR3 length is 18 residues. Germline CDR1 reads MDHEN; CDR2 reads SYDVKM. CDR3 residues: CASSLRNLRDDKNTEAFF. In nucleotides, the CDR3 is TGTGCCAGCAGCCTTCGAAACTTGCGGGACGATAAGAACACTGAAGCTTTCTTT.

V and J are TRBV18 and TRBJ2-3, with 9 bases aligning to TRBD2. There are 15 residues in the CDR3. Germline CDR1 KGHSH, CDR2 LQKENI. Trimming at V came to 3 bases and at J to 0 bases, leaving 1 base not matched to a gene. CDR3 sequence: CASSPTSGSTDTQYF. The CDR3 DNA is TGTGCCAGCTCACCGACTAGCGGTAGCACAGATACGCAGTATTTT.

The V and J genes are TRBV28 and TRBJ1-1, with 7 bases matching TRBD1. The CDR3 consists of 15 residues. Germline V gene lookup returns CDR1 MDHEN and CDR2 SYDVKM. V lost 2 bases to trimming and J lost 5 bases; unmatched junction nucleotides: 8. CDR3 amino acids: CASSLQGGPGTEAFF. The DNA of the CDR3 is TGTGCCAGCAGTTTACAGGGGGGACCAGGGACTGAAGCTTTCTTT.

V and J are TRBV6-6 and TRBJ2-3; no clear D. V was pared by 7 bases and J by 0 bases, with 11 bases between. Germline CDR1 reads MNHNY; CDR2 reads SVGAGI (reference sequence). The CDR3 loop spans 14 amino acids. CDR3 DNA: TGTGCCAGCACGCTAGTAAGCAGCACAGATACGCAGTATTTT. The encoded protein is CASTLVSSTDTQYF.

The CDR3 region has the DNA TGTGCCACCAGTGATTTGCGACTAGCGGGCACAGATACGCAGTATTTT. This sequence encodes CATSDLRLAGTDTQYF. The V call is TRBV24-1, the J call TRBJ2-3; 9 bases line up with TRBD2. J was trimmed by 1 base and V by 0 bases; bases with no gene match: 1. Looked up from germline, CDR1 is KGHDR and CDR2 is SFDVKD. The CDR3 covers 16 residues.

The chain recombines TRBV3-1 (or the pseudogene TRBV3-2) with TRBJ1-2, with D maybe TRBD1 (5 bases). The CDR3 runs to 13 residues. CDR1 is LGHDT, CDR2 YNNKEL, per germline (reference sequence). Trimming cost V 8 bases and J 7 bases, with 17 bases left between them. CDR3 amino acids: CASQPAGGRGYTF. The CDR3 DNA reads TGTGCCAGCCAGCCCGCGGGGGGACGTGGCTACACCTTC.

This chain connects TRBV12-5 to TRBJ1-2; possibly TRBD1 for D (5 bases). The germline V gene has CDR1 LGHNT and CDR2 FRNRAP. V lost 0 bases and J 1 base, leaving 18 bases between the germline ends. The CDR3 totals 18 residues. CDR3 loop: CASGLVRQGGGSNYGYTF. The CDR3 coding sequence is TGTGCTAGTGGTTTGGTACGCCAGGGAGGAGGGAGTAACTATGGCTACACCTTC. Full variable domain (missing parts from reference TRBV12-5 and TRBJ1-2): DARVTQTPRHKVTEMGQEVTMRCQPILGHNTVFWYRQTMMQGLELLAYFRNRAPLDDSGMPKDRFSAEMPDATLATLKIQPSEPRDSAVYFCASGLVRQGGGSNYGYTFGSGTRLTVV.

V is TRBV7-8 and J is TRBJ1-3, with 7 bases lining up with TRBD1. The CDR3 totals 17 residues. The V segment lost 8 bases and the J segment 0 bases; nucleotides outside the gene matches: 13. CDR1 SGHVS and CDR2 FQNEAQ come from the germline V gene. CDR3 in amino acids: CASGKTGQLLSGNTIYF. The CDR3 coding sequence is TGTGCCAGCGGAAAAACGGGACAGCTACTCTCTGGAAACACCATATATTTT.

The chain has TRBV2 and TRBJ1-5; tentative D call: TRBD1 (5 bases). The germline CDR1 and CDR2 sequences are SNHLY and FYNNEI. The V and J ends lost 7 bases and 11 bases respectively, with 21 bases between them. This CDR3 has 14 residues. This CDR3 reads CASTPGGDMVAQHF. The CDR3 DNA sequence: TGTGCCAGCACCCCGGGGGGAGATATGGTTGCCCAGCATTTT.

The J gene is TRBJ2-5, the V gene TRBV2; D remains ambiguous. The CDR3 spans 11 residues. Germline V gene sequence: CDR1 SNHLY, CDR2 FYNNEI. V was shortened by 7 bases and J by 3 bases, with 6 bases between the two germline ends. The CDR3 coding sequence is TGTGCCAGCATCGTCGAAGAGACCCAGTACTTC. Amino acid sequence: CASIVEETQYF.

This clone has just one count. The chain is built from TRBV4-3 and TRBJ1-6, with 7 bases identical to TRBD1. Trimming removed 2 bases from V and 7 bases from J; junction bases left unmatched: 11. The CDR3 totals 17 residues. Germline V gene data show CDR1 as LGHNA and CDR2 as YSLEER. CDR3 nucleotide sequence: TGCGCCAGCAGCCAACAAACGACGGCAGGGGGGAATTCACCCCTCCACTTT. Residues: CASSQQTTAGGNSPLHF.

This chain connects TRBV27 to TRBJ2-5; 9 bases map to TRBD1. Germline CDR1 and CDR2: MNHEY and SMNVEV (reference sequence). V trimming: 5 bases; J trimming: 5 bases; junction bases outside the gene matches: 6. CDR3 length: 14 residues. The CDR3 spells CASSPWDRVETQYF. CDR3 nucleotide sequence: TGTGCCAGCAGTCCTTGGGACAGGGTGGAGACCCAGTACTTC.

The genes are TRBV18 and TRBJ2-7, with 8 positions matching TRBD1. Germline values: CDR1 KGHSH, CDR2 LQKENI. V shed 3 bases and J 0 bases; nucleotides not matched to a gene: 4. The length of the CDR3 is 15 residues. CDR3 nucleotides: TGTGCCAGCTCACCGGGACAGGTGAGCTCCTACGAGCAGTACTTC. It codes for CASSPGQVSSYEQYF.

A note on this clone: In the same sample, other DNA sequences code for this CDR3. The chain couples TRBV29-1 to TRBJ2-3; TRBD2 is a possible D gene (6 bases). Germline V CDR1 and CDR2: SQVTM, ANQGSEA. Trimming left V 6 bases short and J 4 bases short, with 14 bases between. This CDR3 contains 13 residues. The CDR3 spells CSVGSGEADTQYF. DNA of the CDR3: TGCAGCGTGGGCTCGGGAGAGGCAGATACGCAGTATTTT.